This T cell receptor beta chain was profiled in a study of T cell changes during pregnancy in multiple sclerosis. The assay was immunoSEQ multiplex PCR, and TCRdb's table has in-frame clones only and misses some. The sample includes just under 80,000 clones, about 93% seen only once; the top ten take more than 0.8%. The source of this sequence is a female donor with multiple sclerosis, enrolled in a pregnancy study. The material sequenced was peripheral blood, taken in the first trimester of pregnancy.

The CDR3 nucleotides read TGTGCCAGTAGTCCGGGACTTAGCTGGGGCTACACCTTC. Translation: CASSPGLSWGYTF. The V call is TRBV19, the J call TRBJ1-2, with D perhaps TRBD1 (5 bases). The CDR3 runs 13 residues. CDR1 is LNHDA, CDR2 SQIVND, per germline (reference sequence). The ends were cut back, 5 bases at V and 8 bases at J, with 15 bases in the middle.